Listed here are 16 T cell receptor beta chains from one sample, sequenced in a study of response to subunit inactivated influenza vaccine. TCRdb re-called the RT-PCR reads with MiXCR, one entry per CDR3 protein. Of about 530,000 distinct CDR3 sequences in the sample, around 11% were seen once. Sequenced material: PBMCs from blood, taken on the day of vaccination. The receptors were sampled from a man aged 50 to 60 who received an inactivated influenza vaccine.

In its sample, this clonotype was seen a few times. V gene TRBV5-1 combines with J gene TRBJ2-5; 9 nucleotides agree with TRBD2. The V segment lost 1 base and the J segment 0 bases; nucleotides outside the gene matches: 4. The CDR3 spans 16 residues. Germline V lookup: CDR1 SGHRS, CDR2 YFSETQ. The CDR3 reads CASSLLPSGDQETQYF. The CDR3 DNA reads as TGCGCCAGCAGCTTGCTCCCTAGCGGGGACCAAGAGACCCAGTACTTC.

The chain employs TRBV3-1 and TRBJ1-2; no reliable D call. Germline V lookup: CDR1 LGHDT, CDR2 YNNKEL (reference sequence). Trimming pared 0 bases from V and 8 bases from J, leaving 19 bases between. The CDR3 consists of 16 residues. The chain's CDR3 is CASSQEGSGPKDGYTF. DNA of the CDR3: TGTGCCAGCAGCCAAGAGGGGTCAGGCCCCAAGGACGGCTACACCTTC.

This clonotype occurred a few times. At one end, the junction sequence differs from germline, possibly due to a read error. The chain's CDR3 is CASSQLQGAPIF. The CDR3 coding sequence is TGTGCCAGCAGCCAATTACAGGGGGCTCCCATTTTC. The chain has TRBV5-5 and TRBJ2-1, with 9 bases that match TRBD1. The CDR3 is 12 amino acids. The V gene's germline CDR1 is SGHKS and CDR2 YYEKEE (reference sequence).

The CDR3, as DNA: TGTGCCTGGTGGGGCCCGGCCGGCTACACCTTC. This codes for CAWWGPAGYTF. The chain has TRBV30 and TRBJ1-2; D may be TRBD1 (5 bases). The CDR3 covers 11 residues. Germline V gene data show CDR1 as GTSNPN and CDR2 as SVGIG (reference sequence). The V end lost 5 bases, the J end lost 8 bases, and 12 bases lay between the germline ends.

The chain is built from TRBV7-9 and TRBJ2-4, with 9 bases fitting TRBD1. Germline assignment: CDR1 SEHNR and CDR2 FQNEAQ (reference sequence). This CDR3 comprises 15 residues. After removal of 4 bases from V and 6 bases from J, the junction contained 7 bases not matched to a gene. The CDR3, as DNA: TGTGCCAGCAGCTCGGGAGCGGGACAGGGAAACATTCAGTACTTC. Protein sequence: CASSSGAGQGNIQYF.

In this sample, this clonotype turned up many times. The chain recombines TRBV6-1 with TRBJ2-3; D unclear. In germline, CDR1 is MNHNS, CDR2 SASEGT. The V end was cut by 5 bases, the J end by 2 bases, with 8 bases between. This CDR3 is 13 amino acids long. The CDR3 sequence: CASSPLYTDTQYF. The CDR3 nucleotides read TGTGCCAGCAGTCCCCTATACACAGATACGCAGTATTTT.

The sample holds many counts of this clonotype. The rearrangement joins TRBV10-2 to TRBJ1-3; D uncertain. Germline V CDR1 and CDR2: WSHSY, SAAADI. The ends were cut back, 8 bases at V and 0 bases at J, with 8 bases in the middle. CDR3 length: 13 residues. CDR3 nucleotides: TGCGCCAGCCGGGAGGGCTCTGGAAACACCATATATTTT. Translating gives CASREGSGNTIYF.

This clonotype turned up a few times. The chain employs TRBV12-3 or TRBV12-4 and TRBJ2-3; 9 bases map to TRBD2. This CDR3 is 20 amino acids long. The J segment lost 2 bases and the V segment lost 4 bases, leaving 19 bases of the junction unmatched. CDR3 nucleotide sequence: TGTGCCAGCAGTTACCGCAGGATCCCAAAGACTAGCGGAAACACAGATACGCAGTATTTT. This sequence encodes CASSYRRIPKTSGNTDTQYF.

The gene calls are TRBV12-3 or TRBV12-4 and TRBJ2-7; 9 nucleotides line up with TRBD1. This CDR3 spans 15 amino acids. V lost 6 bases, J lost 1 base, and 7 bases stayed unmatched. For the CDR3, the DNA is TGTGCCAGCAGACCAAACAGGGGGCGGTCCTACGAGCAGTACTTC. It is translated as CASRPNRGRSYEQYF.

This clonotype was seen more than once but under ten times. The chain is built from TRBV12-3 or TRBV12-4 and TRBJ1-1, with 7 bases matching TRBD1. The CDR3 is 16 amino acids. V trimming: 6 bases; J trimming: 0 bases; junction bases outside the gene matches: 10. CDR3 sequence reads: CASSETGRSMNTEAFF. As DNA, the CDR3 is TGTGCCAGCAGCGAGACAGGGAGGTCCATGAACACTGAAGCTTTCTTT.

This chain connects TRBV20-1 to TRBJ2-2; TRBD1 might be the D (5 bases). V lost 1 base to trimming and J lost 6 bases, with 9 bases between them. CDR1 and CDR2 (germline): DFQATT, SNEGSKA (reference sequence). The CDR3 runs to 13 residues. CDR3 in DNA: TGCAGTGCTAGAGTGCCAGGGCCCGGGGAGCTGTTTTTT. As protein: CSARVPGPGELFF.

This chain links TRBV28 with TRBJ2-7, with 9 bases matching TRBD1. V gave up 7 bases and J gave up 3 bases; unmatched junction bases: 10. This CDR3 region has 15 residues. The germline V gene has CDR1 MDHEN and CDR2 SYDVKM. The CDR3 here is CASTKEGTGHYEQYF. As DNA, the CDR3 is TGTGCCAGCACTAAAGAGGGGACAGGGCACTACGAGCAGTACTTC.

This clonotype was detected ten times or more. This rearrangement joins TRBV6-5 to TRBJ2-2; D is unclear. The CDR3 runs to 13 residues. Germline V CDR1 and CDR2: MNHEY, SVGAGI. Trimming stripped 5 bases from V and 5 bases from J, with 9 bases between. The DNA for the CDR3 is TGTGCCAGCAGTACTGGCTGGACCGGGGAGCTGTTTTTT. Amino acids: CASSTGWTGELFF.

In its sample, this clonotype was seen once. V is TRBV30 and J is TRBJ2-6; maybe TRBD1 (5 bases). CDR3 size: 15 residues. Germline V gene data show CDR1 as GTSNPN and CDR2 as SVGIG (reference sequence). Trimming removed 2 bases from V and 1 base from J, with 9 bases in between. The CDR3 region is CAWSQGLSGANVLTF. DNA for the CDR3: TGTGCCTGGAGTCAGGGTCTTTCTGGGGCCAACGTCCTGACTTTC.

This clonotype was found many times. V is TRBV4-2 and J is TRBJ2-7, with 10 bases matching TRBD2. The junction had 9 bases not matched to a gene; V was cut back by 6 bases and J by 4 bases. From germline, CDR1 is LGHNA and CDR2 YNFKEQ. There are 15 residues in the CDR3. CDR3 region: CASSPASGSVYEQYF. CDR3 in DNA: TGTGCCAGCAGTCCCGCTAGCGGGAGCGTTTACGAGCAGTACTTC.

This clonotype came up a few times. Here the CDR3 DNA reads TGCAGTGCTAGAGATCCCAGGGGCCACGAGCAGTACTTC. This translates into CSARDPRGHEQYF. This chain uses TRBV20-1 with TRBJ2-7, with D maybe TRBD1 (6 bases). CDR1 is DFQATT, CDR2 SNEGSKA, per germline (reference sequence). V was trimmed by 0 bases and J by 5 bases, leaving 11 bases between them. CDR3 size: 13 residues.